This T cell receptor (beta chain) was documented in a study of technical replicates of blood from a few donors. The table lists this clone with a count of one. Generated by immunoSEQ multiplex PCR, the TCRdb table keeps only in-frame clones and is missing some. The sample has tens of thousands of clones; over 90% are singletons. The source of this sequence is a human donor in good health. Some clones in this sample may be carry-over from other donors' samples. The material sequenced was PBMCs.

In nucleotides, the CDR3 is TGTGCCAGCAGTTTAGACAGGGGCCTTATGGGTTCACCCCTCCACTTT. It codes for CASSLDRGLMGSPLHF. The rearrangement joins TRBV28 to TRBJ1-6; 8 bases agree with TRBD1. Germline V gives CDR1 MDHEN, CDR2 SYDVKM. This CDR3 spans 16 amino acids. J gave up 9 bases and V 2 bases, and 9 bases lay outside the gene matches.